This record looks at one T cell receptor beta chain sequence and its context. The clone's antigen remains unknown. Per-nucleotide qualities are absent, and no much larger clonotype sits a single base away. The CDR3 runs 11 residues from the cysteine to the phenylalanine. Only the CDR3 DNA is retained, 33 bases long and in frame from the first base. V is clipped by 3 bases and J by 14 bases, and the sequence between their germline boundaries is 10 bases long. CDR1 and CDR2 are drawn from the germline V gene: MNHNS, SASEGT. The time point label of this sample denotes: sample taken at primary tumor resection. Whole RNA extracted from tumor and nontumor lung tissue, or from cryopreserved PBMC samples, was used for TCR sequencing without cell sorting. The donors were around 69 patients from the lung TRACERx cohort who had early-stage, untreated non-small cell lung cancer. A patient was chosen for TCR sequencing only when enough RNA was available from at least two tumor regions.

Receptors were amplified or captured by 5' RACE. Instrument used: NextSeq 500. In the TCR library protocol, a unique molecular identifier was attached to each TCR cDNA molecule so that PCR and sequencing errors could be corrected. The original pipeline was this. TCR identification, UMI-based error correction and CDR3 extraction were performed with Decombinator tools. Expanded TCRs were defined as those above a frequency of 2 per 1,000, corresponding to the top 1% of the tumor frequency distribution. Renyi diversity was calculated using the R vegan package after each repertoire was subsampled 100 times to 5,000 TCRs. CDR3 similarity networks were built from amino acid triplet string-kernel similarity, with CDR3s being connected when pairwise similarity was above 0.82. TCRdb reprocessing: public reads trimmed at Q25 with fastp, clones called with MiXCR, in-frame beta chains kept. Each entry is one CDR3 protein sequence, shown with its most common DNA and genes. None of the V and J calls come from the authors' own analysis; TCRdb made them. Counted in this sample were 82,000 or so distinct CDR3 sequences; over 10% of them appeared once. Approximately 4.2% of the sample lies in the top ten.

The data derive from a study of spatial heterogeneity in lung cancer (dated by TCRdb to about 2019). Turning to the overall study: Beta-chain transcripts were consistently detected in greater numbers than alpha-chain transcripts, which likely reflected higher beta-chain transcript abundance. The study quantitatively compared TCR alpha and beta repertoires across multiple tumor regions, matched nontumor lung and blood in non-small cell lung cancer. In the raw uncorrected reads, each unique combination of TCR and UMI appeared on average more than ten times. At surgery, both alpha and beta chains were TCR-sequenced in over 200 tumor regions, approximately 64 matched nontumor lung samples and 56 PBMC samples. Nonsynonymous mutation counts, determined by whole-exome sequencing of tumor tissue, were related to TCR repertoire features. General conclusions and limits of the study: Ubiquitous expanded tumor TCRs were detected in blood more often at tumor resection than at routine follow-up. Additional single-cell paired TCR alpha and beta sequencing was considered necessary to confirm, at a functional level, the hypothesis that regional TCRs recognize regional mutations.

The starting material was PBMCs, obtained at surgery. The chain uses TRBV6-1 and TRBJ2-2; the D gene is perhaps TRBD1, from 6 matching bases. This TCR came from a male donor with early-stage non-small cell lung cancer. The CDR3 is CASSETGHLFF. In nucleotide form, the sequence is TGTGCCAGCAGTGAGACGGGACATCTGTTTTTT.